This T cell receptor (beta chain) comes out of a study of response to subunit inactivated influenza vaccine. The trim removed 5 bases at V and 3 bases at J, leaving 8 bases unmatched. From germline, CDR1 is SGHTA and CDR2 FQGNSA. This CDR3 comprises 16 residues. Overall study findings and caveats: New T cells are recruited in small numbers by each seasonal influenza vaccination, according to the authors' suggestion.

From the RT-PCR reads, TCRdb called clonotypes with MiXCR, one entry per CDR3 protein. Of 500,000 to 600,000 distinct CDR3 sequences in the sample, 14% were seen once. This clonotype was detected a few times. Its antigen is currently unknown. The sample in question was PBMCs from blood, obtained approximately 13 days after vaccination. The TCR sequence derives from a man aged 50 or older who received an inactivated influenza vaccine. The chain combines TRBV7-2 with TRBJ2-1; 9 bases are shared with TRBD2. CDR3 in amino acids: CASSQSSGNFYNEQFF. The CDR3 region has the DNA TGTGCCAGCAGCCAGTCTAGCGGGAACTTCTACAATGAGCAGTTCTTC.